This T cell receptor (beta chain) was recovered during a study of T cell responses to AZD1222 COVID-19 vaccine. Study conclusions and caveats: Spike-specific TCR depth and breadth grew after two AZD1222 doses. Nearly half of spike-specific TCRs reportedly go after variant regions that carry no mutations. The donor cohort was predominantly white British with a female majority, and clonal diversity may have been underestimated.

Comment on this clone: The antigen remains undetermined.

Clones were read by immunoSEQ multiplex PCR, and TCRdb kept only the in-frame ones, dropping some. The data show 100,000 or so clones, roughly 87% seen once. Losses at the gene ends were 6 bases for V and 5 bases for J; bases not matched to a gene: 9. The CDR3 extends over 15 amino acids. CDR1 is MDHEN, CDR2 SYDVKM, per germline. The chain links TRBV28 to TRBJ2-2, with 7 nucleotides matching TRBD1. This clonotype originated in an adult who received the AZD1222 COVID-19 vaccine. Sequenced material: peripheral blood, taken 28 days after the second AZD1222 dose. The CDR3, as DNA: TGTGCCAGCAGACGGACAGGAAGAAGGACCGGGGAGCTGTTTTTT. This sequence encodes CASRRTGRRTGELFF.